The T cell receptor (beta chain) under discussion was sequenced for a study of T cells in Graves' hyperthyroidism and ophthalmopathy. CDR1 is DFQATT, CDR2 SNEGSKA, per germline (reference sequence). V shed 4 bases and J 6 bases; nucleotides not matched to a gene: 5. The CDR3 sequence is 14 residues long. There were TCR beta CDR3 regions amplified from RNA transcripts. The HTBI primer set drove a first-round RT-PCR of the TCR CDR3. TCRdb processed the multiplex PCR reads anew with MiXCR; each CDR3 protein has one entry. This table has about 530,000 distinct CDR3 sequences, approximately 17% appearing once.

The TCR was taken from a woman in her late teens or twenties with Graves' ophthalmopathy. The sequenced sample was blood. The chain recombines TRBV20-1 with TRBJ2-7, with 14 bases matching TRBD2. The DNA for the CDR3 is TGCAGTGCTACCTTGGGACTAGCGGGAGCCGAGCAGTACTTC. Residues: CSATLGLAGAEQYF.